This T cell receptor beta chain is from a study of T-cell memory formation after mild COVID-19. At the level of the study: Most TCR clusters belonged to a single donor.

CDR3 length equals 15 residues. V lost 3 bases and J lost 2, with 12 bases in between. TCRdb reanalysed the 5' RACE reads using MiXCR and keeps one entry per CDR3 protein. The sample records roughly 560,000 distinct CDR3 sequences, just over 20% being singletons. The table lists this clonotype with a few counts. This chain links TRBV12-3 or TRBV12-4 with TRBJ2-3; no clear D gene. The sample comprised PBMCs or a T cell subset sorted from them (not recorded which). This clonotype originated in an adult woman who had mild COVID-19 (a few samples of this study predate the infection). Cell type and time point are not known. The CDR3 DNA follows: TGTGCCAGCAGTTTCATTGTGCAGCACACAGATACGCAGTATTTT. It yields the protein CASSFIVQHTDTQYF.